This TCR beta chain was recorded in a study of blood T cell repertoires in COVID-19. Measured with immunoSEQ multiplex PCR; TCRdb has only the in-frame clones, and not every one. In the table there are fewer than 120,000 clones, 85% to 90% of which are singletons. The CDR3 is 14 residues long. V lost 5 bases to trimming and J lost 6 bases, with 14 bases between them. CDR1 and CDR2 from the germline V gene are MNHEY and SVGAGI. This TCR derives from a woman between 50 and 59 years old with acute or convalescent COVID-19. Input material: peripheral blood. The chain recombines TRBV6-5 with TRBJ2-1; perhaps TRBD1 as D (6 bases). The CDR3 spells CASSNRDWGNEQFF. The DNA for the CDR3 is TGTGCCAGCAGTAACAGGGATTGGGGCAATGAGCAGTTCTTC.